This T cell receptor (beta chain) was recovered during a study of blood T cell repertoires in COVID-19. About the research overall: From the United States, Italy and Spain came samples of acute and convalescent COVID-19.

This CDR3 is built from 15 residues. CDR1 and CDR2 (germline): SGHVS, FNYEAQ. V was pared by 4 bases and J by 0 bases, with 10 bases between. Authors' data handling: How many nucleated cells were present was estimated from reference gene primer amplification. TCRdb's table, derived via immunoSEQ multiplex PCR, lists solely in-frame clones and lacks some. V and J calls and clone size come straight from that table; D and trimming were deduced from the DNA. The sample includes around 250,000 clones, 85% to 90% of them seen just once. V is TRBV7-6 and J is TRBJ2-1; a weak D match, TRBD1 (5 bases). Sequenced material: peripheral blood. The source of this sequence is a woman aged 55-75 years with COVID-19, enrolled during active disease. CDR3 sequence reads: CASSSQESSYNEQFF. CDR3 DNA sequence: TGTGCCAGCAGCTCACAGGAAAGCTCCTACAATGAGCAGTTCTTC.